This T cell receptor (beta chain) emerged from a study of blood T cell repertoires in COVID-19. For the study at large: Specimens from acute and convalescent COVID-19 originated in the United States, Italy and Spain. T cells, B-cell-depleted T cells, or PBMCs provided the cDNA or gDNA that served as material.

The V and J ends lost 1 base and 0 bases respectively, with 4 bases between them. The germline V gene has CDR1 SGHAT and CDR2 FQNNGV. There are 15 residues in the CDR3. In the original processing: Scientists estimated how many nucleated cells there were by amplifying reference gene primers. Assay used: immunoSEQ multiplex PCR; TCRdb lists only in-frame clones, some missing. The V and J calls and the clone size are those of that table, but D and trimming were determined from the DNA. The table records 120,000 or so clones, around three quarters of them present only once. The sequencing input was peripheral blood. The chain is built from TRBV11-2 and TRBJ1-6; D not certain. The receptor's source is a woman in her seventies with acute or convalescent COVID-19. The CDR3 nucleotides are TGTGCCAGCAGCTTAGGTAGCTCCTATAATTCACCCCTCCACTTT. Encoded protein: CASSLGSSYNSPLHF.